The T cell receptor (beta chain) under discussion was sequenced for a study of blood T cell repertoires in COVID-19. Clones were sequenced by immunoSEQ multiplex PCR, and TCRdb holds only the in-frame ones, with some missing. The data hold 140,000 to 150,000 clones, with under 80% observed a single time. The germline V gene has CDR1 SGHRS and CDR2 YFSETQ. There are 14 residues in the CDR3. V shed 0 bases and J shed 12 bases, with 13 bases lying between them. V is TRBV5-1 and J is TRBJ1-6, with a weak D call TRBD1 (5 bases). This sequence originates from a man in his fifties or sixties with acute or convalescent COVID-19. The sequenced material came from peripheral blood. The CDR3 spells CASSLAGPQEPLHF. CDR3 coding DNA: TGCGCCAGCAGCTTGGCAGGGCCCCAAGAACCCCTCCACTTT.